The 10 T cell receptor beta chains below all came from one sample that was sequenced in a study of T cells in Graves' hyperthyroidism and ophthalmopathy (dated by TCRdb to about 2019). The library was produced with multiplex PCR. Sequencing instrument: Illumina HiSeq 2000. The TCR beta CDR3 regions were amplified from the RNA transcripts. A first-round RT-PCR of the TCR CDR3 used the HTBI primer set with the Qiagen OneStep RT-PCR kit. The public reads were reprocessed in TCRdb via fastp at Q25 and MiXCR, keeping in-frame beta chains. All rows with the same CDR3 protein become a single entry with the most common DNA and genes. The sample records 550,000 to 850,000 distinct CDR3 sequences, roughly a sixth of which are singletons. The ten largest clones capture around 17% of the sample. Sequencing input: blood. The receptor source for this set is a woman aged 50 to 60 with Graves' hyperthyroidism that later progressed to Graves' ophthalmopathy.

This clonotype was recorded at least ten times. The chain is built from TRBV13 and TRBJ2-7, with a tentative D call TRBD1 (5 bases). Germline V lookup: CDR1 PRHDT, CDR2 FYEKMQ (reference sequence). The CDR3 spans 15 residues. V was shortened by 5 bases and J by 3 bases, with 17 bases between the two germline ends. This CDR3 reads CASSPSVADIYEQYF. In nucleotides, the CDR3 is TGTGCCAGCAGCCCATCGGTGGCGGACATCTACGAGCAGTACTTC.

This chain links TRBV24-1 with TRBJ2-2; D uncertain. Germline CDR1 KGHDR, CDR2 SFDVKD. There are 15 residues in the CDR3. Trimming removed 2 bases at V and 0 bases at J, with 6 bases between. CDR3 sequence reads: CATSDYQANTGELFF. The DNA for the CDR3 is TGTGCCACCAGTGATTACCAAGCGAACACCGGGGAGCTGTTTTTT.

A note on this clonotype: A much more abundant neighbour one base away suggests this may be a read error. The chain uses TRBV12-3 or TRBV12-4 and TRBJ1-1; D not resolved. The CDR3 extends over 16 amino acids. The V end was cut by 8 bases, the J end by 2 bases, with 21 bases between. The CDR3 sequence is CASGIISGRINTEAFF. The CDR3 DNA sequence: TGTGCCAGCGGAATCATTAGCGGACGGATAAACACTGAAGCTTTCTTT.

This chain uses TRBV10-3 with TRBJ1-1; D is uncertain. The germline gives CDR1 ENHRY, CDR2 SYGVKD. V gave up 6 bases and J gave up 5 bases, with 10 bases separating them. The CDR3 contains 12 residues. CDR3 residues: CAISTAGTEAFF. The CDR3 nucleotides read TGTGCCATCAGCACAGCGGGGACTGAAGCTTTCTTT.

This clonotype was picked up one time. The chain employs TRBV7-3 and TRBJ2-3; TRBD1 matches 11 bases. Germline CDR1 SGHTA, CDR2 FQGTGA. The ends lost 1 base at V and 6 bases at J; junction bases unmatched: 3. The CDR3 spans 15 residues. In nucleotides, the CDR3 is TGTGCCAGCAGCTTAATAGGACAGGGGGCGGATACGCAGTATTTT. Translated, it gives CASSLIGQGADTQYF.

For this clonotype: The junction differs from germline at one of its ends, possibly a read error. The chain has TRBV24-1 and TRBJ2-1; 9 bases line up with TRBD2. This CDR3 is 13 amino acids long. CDR1 is KGHDR and CDR2 is SFDVKD in the germline V gene. DNA of the CDR3: TGCGCCACCAGCGGGGGGACGTACAATGAGCAGTTCTTC. It codes for CATSGGTYNEQFF.

V usage is TRBV9 and J usage is TRBJ2-1; TRBD2 matches 8 bases. With 4 bases clipped from V and 9 bases from J, the junction kept 12 bases outside the gene matches. In germline, CDR1 is SGDLS, CDR2 YYNGEE. This CDR3 is 15 amino acids long. The CDR3 loop is CASSPIRGGQGEQFF. In DNA, the CDR3 is TGTGCCAGCAGCCCCATACGGGGGGGCCAAGGTGAGCAGTTCTTC.

This clonotype was detected many times. The chain carries TRBV27 and TRBJ2-1; 11 bases are shared with TRBD2. This CDR3 is 15 amino acids long. Trimming took 5 bases from V and 4 from J; bases not matched to a gene: 4. Germline CDR1 is MNHEY and CDR2 is SMNVEV (reference sequence). The CDR3 DNA reads TGTGCCAGCAGTGTTAGCGGGGGGGCTTACAATGAGCAGTTCTTC. This translates into CASSVSGGAYNEQFF.

This clonotype occurred a few times. The CDR3 reads CALGQADLEKLFF. The CDR3 DNA follows: TGTGCCTTAGGACAGGCGGATCTTGAAAAACTGTTTTTT. The chain is built from TRBV6-1 and TRBJ1-4; 7 bases are a match to TRBD1. The CDR3 is made up of 13 amino acids. Germline V gives CDR1 MNHNS, CDR2 SASEGT. V lost 11 bases to trimming and J lost 7 bases; unmatched junction nucleotides: 10.

The chain employs TRBV6-2 or TRBV6-3 and TRBJ2-3; 7 bases align to TRBD1. CDR3 length: 11 amino acids. Losses at the gene ends were 7 bases for V and 7 bases for J; bases not matched to a gene: 2. Per the germline V gene, CDR1 is MNHEY and CDR2 is SVGEGT. The CDR3 spells CASTTGYTQYF. The CDR3 region has the DNA TGTGCCAGCACGACAGGGTATACGCAGTATTTT.